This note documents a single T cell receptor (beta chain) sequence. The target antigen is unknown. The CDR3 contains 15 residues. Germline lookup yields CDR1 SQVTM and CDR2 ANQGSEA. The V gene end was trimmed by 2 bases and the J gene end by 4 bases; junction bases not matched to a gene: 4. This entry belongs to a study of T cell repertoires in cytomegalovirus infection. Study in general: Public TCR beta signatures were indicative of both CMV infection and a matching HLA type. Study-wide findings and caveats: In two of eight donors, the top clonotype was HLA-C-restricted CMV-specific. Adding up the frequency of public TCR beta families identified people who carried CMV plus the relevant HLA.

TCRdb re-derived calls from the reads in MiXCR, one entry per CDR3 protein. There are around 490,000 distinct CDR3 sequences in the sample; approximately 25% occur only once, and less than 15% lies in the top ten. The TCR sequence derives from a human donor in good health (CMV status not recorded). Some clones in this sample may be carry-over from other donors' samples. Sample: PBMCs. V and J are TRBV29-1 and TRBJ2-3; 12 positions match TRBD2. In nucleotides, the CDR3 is TGCAGCGTTGAAAAACTAGCGGGAGGTGCAGATACGCAGTATTTT. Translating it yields CSVEKLAGGADTQYF.